This is a list of T cell receptor beta chains from one sample in a study of T and B cells in COVID-19 patients. TCRdb reanalysed the multiplex PCR reads using MiXCR and keeps one entry per CDR3 protein. Of about 23,000 distinct CDR3 sequences detected, just under 30% appear once; the ten largest clones hold 2.5% to 3%. The sequenced sample consisted of blood. The receptors derive from a human donor who had recovered from COVID-19. Each CDR3 is given with its conserved first and last residue. Each record gives: V gene, J gene, clone size, D gene, CDR3 DNA, CDR3 protein. The D gene is left open where the match is weak. Clone sizes are given selectively: once, few, many, or a class where the clone is expanded.

V: TRBV29-1
J: TRBJ1-2
size: .
D: TRBD1
DNA: TGCAGCGTTTCCAAGACAGGGGGCGCCATGAATGGCTACACCTTC
CDR3: CSVSKTGGAMNGYTF

V: TRBV27
J: TRBJ2-4
size: .
D: .
DNA: TGCGCCAGCAGTGAGTCTAGACGCGGCAAAAACATTCAGTACTTC
CDR3: CASSESRRGKNIQYF

V: TRBV27
J: TRBJ2-2
size: many
D: TRBD2
DNA: TGTGCCAGCAGTGATAGCGGGAGGGCGCATCGGGGCGGGGAGCTGTTTTTT
CDR3: CASSDSGRAHRGGELFF

V: TRBV6-1
J: TRBJ2-7
size: few
D: TRBD1
DNA: TGTGCCAGCATTCCGACAGGGGGTTCCTACGAGCAGTACTTC
CDR3: CASIPTGGSYEQYF

V: TRBV30
J: TRBJ2-5
size: few
D: TRBD2
DNA: TGTGCCTGGAGTCAAGCCTTATCCGGGGGGCAAGAGACCCAGTACTTC
CDR3: CAWSQALSGGQETQYF

V: TRBV7-6
J: TRBJ2-5
size: few
D: .
DNA: TGTGCCAGCAGCCCCGGGGCGGGACAAACCGCTGGAGAGACCCAGTACTTC
CDR3: CASSPGAGQTAGETQYF

V: TRBV6-1
J: TRBJ2-7
size: few
D: TRBD2
DNA: TGTGCCAGCAGTGAAGGGACTAGCGGGAGGTACGAGCAGTACTTC
CDR3: CASSEGTSGRYEQYF

V: TRBV6-5
J: TRBJ2-3
size: .
D: .
DNA: TGTGCCAGCAGGCCCTGCGGGACAGATACGCAGTATTTT
CDR3: CASRPCGTDTQYF

V: TRBV20-1
J: TRBJ2-7
size: few
D: .
DNA: TGCAGTGCTAGATCGGGCGTCGACGAGCAGTACTTC
CDR3: CSARSGVDEQYF

V: TRBV19
J: TRBJ2-3
size: medium-sized
D: TRBD2
DNA: TGTGCCAGTAGCCGACTAGCGGGTAGCACAGATACGCAGTATTTT
CDR3: CASSRLAGSTDTQYF

V: TRBV15
J: TRBJ1-3
size: few
D: .
DNA: TGTGCCACCAGCCCCCGACAGGTATCCGCTGGAAACACCATATATTTT
CDR3: CATSPRQVSAGNTIYF